The 27 T cell receptor beta chains in this list originate from one sample, sequenced in a study of blood T cell repertoires in COVID-19. Method: immunoSEQ multiplex PCR; TCRdb's copy keeps in-frame clones and lacks some. The sample lists about 210,000 clones, about 83% occurring once. The sequenced sample was peripheral blood. The receptors come from a woman in her thirties or forties with active or convalescent COVID-19.

The sample holds one count of this clone. V gene TRBV2 combines with J gene TRBJ2-1; D may be TRBD1 (6 bases). V shed 4 bases and J shed 9 bases, with 16 bases lying between them. Germline V CDR1 and CDR2: SNHLY, FYNNEI. This CDR3 spans 14 amino acids. The CDR3 is CASSGGRRGGEQFF. CDR3 DNA sequence: TGTGCCAGCAGTGGAGGTAGAAGAGGGGGTGAGCAGTTCTTC.

CDR3 sequence: CSVRRRHTEAFF. CDR3 sequence (DNA): TGCAGCGTTAGACGGAGGCACACTGAAGCTTTCTTT. V is TRBV29-1 and J is TRBJ1-1, with no clear D. CDR3 length: 12 amino acids. V was clipped by 5 bases and J by 3 bases, with 10 bases between them. Looked up from germline, CDR1 is SQVTM and CDR2 is ANQGSEA.

The chain has TRBV5-4 and TRBJ2-5; 13 positions match TRBD2. Trimming at V came to 3 bases and at J to 5 bases, leaving 7 bases not matched to a gene. Germline V gene sequence: CDR1 SGHNT, CDR2 YYREEE (reference sequence). This CDR3 has 16 amino acids. CDR3 region: CASSSILAGGPETQYF. For the CDR3, the DNA is TGTGCCAGCAGCTCGATACTAGCGGGAGGGCCCGAGACCCAGTACTTC. Variable domain in full (rest from reference TRBV5-4 and TRBJ2-5): ETGVTQSPTHLIKTRGQQVTLRCSSQSGHNTVSWYQQALGQGPQFIFQYYREEENGRGNFPPRFSGLQFPNYSSELNVNALELDDSALYLCASSSILAGGPETQYFGPGTRLLVL.

This chain uses TRBV28 with TRBJ1-2; 8 bases agree with TRBD1. The germline CDR1 and CDR2 sequences are MDHEN and SYDVKM. The CDR3 totals 13 residues. The V segment lost 3 bases and the J segment 8 bases; nucleotides outside the gene matches: 5. The DNA for the CDR3 is TGTGCCAGCAGTTTCTCAGGGGGCCAGGGCTACACCTTC. This gives the protein CASSFSGGQGYTF.

The chain uses TRBV6-5 and TRBJ2-5, with D possibly TRBD2 on 6 matching bases. The V and J ends lost 6 bases and 3 bases respectively, with 14 bases between them. Germline V gene sequence: CDR1 MNHEY, CDR2 SVGAGI. The CDR3 runs to 14 residues. CDR3 region: CASSPGLLKETQYF. CDR3 DNA sequence: TGTGCCAGCAGCCCGGGACTCCTCAAAGAGACCCAGTACTTC.

V gene TRBV7-3 combines with J gene TRBJ2-3; no clear D. Trimming took off 0 bases at V and 0 bases at J, with 16 bases between the two ends. This CDR3 has 18 residues. Germline values: CDR1 SGHTA, CDR2 FQGTGA. The CDR3 DNA follows: TGTGCCAGCAGCTTAACGGCGGTTTCTGGCATAAGCACAGATACGCAGTATTTT. Encoded protein: CASSLTAVSGISTDTQYF.

This sequence joins TRBV14 and TRBJ1-3; D ambiguous. The CDR3 extends over 17 amino acids. CDR1 and CDR2 from the germline V gene are SGHDN and FVKESK. V lost 4 bases and J lost 0, with 16 bases in between. The CDR3 sequence is CASSRSYDLRSGNTIYF. The CDR3 coding sequence is TGTGCCAGCAGCCGGTCTTATGACTTACGCTCTGGAAACACCATATATTTT.

This rearrangement joins TRBV3-1 (or the pseudogene TRBV3-2) to TRBJ2-7; 7 positions match TRBD1. CDR1 and CDR2 from the germline V gene are LGHDT and YNNKEL (reference sequence). The CDR3 spans 13 residues. Losses at the gene ends were 6 bases for V and 6 bases for J; bases not matched to a gene: 8. The CDR3 nucleotides are TGTGCCAGCAGTCTCGGACAGGTCCCCGAGCAGTACTTC. This sequence encodes CASSLGQVPEQYF.

CDR3 sequence (DNA): TGTGCCAGCAGTCGCTCGTTGGAGGCCGGGGAGCTGTTTTTT. Its protein product is CASSRSLEAGELFF. The chain combines TRBV6-2 or TRBV6-3 with TRBJ2-2, with D possibly matching TRBD2 (5 bases). Germline V gene sequence: CDR1 MNHEY, CDR2 SVGEGT. V was pared by 5 bases and J by 6 bases, with 13 bases between. The CDR3 loop spans 14 amino acids.

This chain joins TRBV13 and TRBJ2-1; 9 nucleotides match TRBD2. Germline lookup yields CDR1 PRHDT and CDR2 FYEKMQ (reference sequence). V was clipped by 5 bases and J by 6 bases; unmatched bases: 8. The CDR3 has 15 residues. Here the CDR3 reads CASSQGLAGLNEQFF. Here the CDR3 DNA reads TGTGCCAGCAGCCAAGGGCTAGCGGGACTCAATGAGCAGTTCTTC.

The chain has TRBV28 and TRBJ1-2; D uncertain. The CDR3 runs 11 residues. Germline CDR1 reads MDHEN; CDR2 reads SYDVKM. Trimming removed 1 base at V and 6 bases at J, with 3 bases between. The CDR3 DNA reads TGTGCCAGCAGTTTATCAGATGGCTACACCTTC. Translated: CASSLSDGYTF.

V is TRBV7-8 and J is TRBJ1-1; TRBD1 matches 8 bases. CDR1 and CDR2 from the germline V gene are SGHVS and FQNEAQ. V dropped 5 bases and J dropped 6; count of bases not matched to a gene: 14. The CDR3 sequence is 16 residues long. CDR3 amino acids: CASSRGYRGKGPEAFF. CDR3 DNA: TGTGCCAGCAGCCGAGGATACAGGGGGAAGGGCCCTGAAGCTTTCTTT.

This clone was seen only once. V gene TRBV2 combines with J gene TRBJ1-4; D gene ambiguous. The CDR3 is 14 residues long. CDR1 and CDR2 from the germline V gene are SNHLY and FYNNEI. V was cut by 1 base and J by 5 bases, with 8 bases left in between. The CDR3 loop reads CASSEGPRNEKLFF. Written as DNA, the CDR3 is TGTGCCAGCAGTGAAGGGCCGCGGAATGAAAAACTGTTTTTT.

A single count supports this clone. The chain is built from TRBV4-3 and TRBJ2-1, with TRBD2 matching 8 bases. The CDR3 is 15 residues long. V trimming: 5 bases; J trimming: 7 bases; junction bases outside the gene matches: 10. Germline CDR1 LGHNA, CDR2 YSLEER. Here the CDR3 DNA reads TGCGCCAGCAGCTTCCGCCGGGGGGGATTGAATGAGCAGTTCTTC. It encodes CASSFRRGGLNEQFF.

This clone was recorded once. The chain uses TRBV7-9 and TRBJ2-1, with D possibly matching TRBD2 (5 bases). The CDR3 is made up of 14 amino acids. V was shortened by 1 base and J by 6 bases, with 10 bases between the two germline ends. Germline V lookup: CDR1 SEHNR, CDR2 FQNEAQ (reference sequence). CDR3 sequence reads: CASSLGAGVNEQFF. As DNA, the CDR3 is TGTGCCAGCAGCTTAGGGGCGGGCGTCAATGAGCAGTTCTTC.

The chain is built from TRBV25-1 and TRBJ1-6, with TRBD1 matching over 9 bases. Germline V gene lookup returns CDR1 MGHDK and CDR2 SYGVNS. V shed 5 bases and J 8 bases; nucleotides not matched to a gene: 10. There are 16 residues in the CDR3. CDR3: CASSPSPGQGDSPLHF. CDR3 nucleotide sequence: TGTGCCAGCAGTCCTTCACCGGGACAGGGCGATTCACCCCTCCACTTT.

The chain has TRBV7-9 and TRBJ1-3; 7 nucleotides line up with TRBD1. Germline V gene data show CDR1 as SEHNR and CDR2 as FQNEAQ (reference sequence). This CDR3 region has 16 residues. The ends lost 1 base at V and 2 bases at J; junction bases unmatched: 5. This CDR3 is CASSLGTGETGNTIYF. CDR3 nucleotide sequence: TGTGCCAGCAGCTTAGGAACAGGGGAGACTGGAAACACCATATATTTT.

The gene calls are TRBV28 and TRBJ1-1; no clear D. Trimming took off 3 bases at V and 6 bases at J, with 5 bases between the two ends. This CDR3 spans 11 amino acids. Germline lookup yields CDR1 MDHEN and CDR2 SYDVKM. CDR3 bases: TGTGCCAGCAGTTTGTTCGCTGAAGCTTTCTTT. The encoded protein is CASSLFAEAFF.

The rearrangement joins TRBV27 to TRBJ2-1; D is uncertain. Between the trimmed V and J ends, which lost 6 bases and 6 bases, there was a span of 9 bases. The V gene's germline CDR1 is MNHEY and CDR2 SMNVEV (reference sequence). This CDR3 has 12 residues. The CDR3 protein is CASRLNINEQFF. As DNA, the CDR3 is TGTGCCAGCAGACTTAATATCAATGAGCAGTTCTTC.

This chain links TRBV7-2 with TRBJ2-3; 7 bases line up with TRBD2. CDR1 and CDR2 from the germline V gene are SGHTA and FQGNSA. There are 12 residues in the CDR3. Losses at the gene ends were 5 bases for V and 10 bases for J; bases not matched to a gene: 6. The chain's CDR3 is CASSPPGGAQYF. The CDR3 region has the DNA TGTGCCAGCAGCCCACCGGGGGGTGCGCAGTATTTT.

The V call is TRBV19, the J call TRBJ2-1; 12 bases fit TRBD2. This CDR3 has 16 residues. With 1 base clipped from V and 9 bases from J, the junction kept 7 bases outside the gene matches. CDR1 is LNHDA and CDR2 is SQIVND in the germline V gene (reference sequence). Here the CDR3 reads CASSIVPTSGSTEQFF. The CDR3 DNA sequence: TGTGCCAGTAGTATAGTCCCGACTAGCGGGAGTACTGAGCAGTTCTTC.

This clone was seen once. The chain uses TRBV9 and TRBJ1-1, with D perhaps TRBD1 (6 bases). V lost 4 bases to trimming and J lost 3 bases, with 19 bases between them. CDR3 length: 16 residues. Germline CDR1 and CDR2: SGDLS and YYNGEE. CDR3 sequence reads: CASSPSRGTEDTEAFF. CDR3 in DNA: TGTGCCAGCAGCCCCTCGAGGGGGACGGAAGACACTGAAGCTTTCTTT.

The J gene is TRBJ2-1, the V gene TRBV24-1, with 9 bases aligning to TRBD1. Germline V gene sequence: CDR1 KGHDR, CDR2 SFDVKD. The CDR3 is made up of 15 amino acids. With V trimmed by 7 bases and J by 1 base, 4 bases remained unmatched. DNA of the CDR3: TGTGCCACCAGCCGGACAGGGGTGTCCTACAATGAGCAGTTCTTC. Protein product: CATSRTGVSYNEQFF.

The V call is TRBV7-9, the J call TRBJ2-3; perhaps TRBD2 as D (6 bases). Germline CDR1 SEHNR, CDR2 FQNEAQ (reference sequence). Between the trimmed V and J ends, which lost 5 bases and 4 bases, there was a span of 25 bases. CDR3 length equals 18 residues. The CDR3 loop is CASSPRLVAFFQSDTQYF. The CDR3 region has the DNA TGTGCCAGCAGCCCCCGACTAGTTGCTTTCTTTCAGTCAGATACGCAGTATTTT.

The sample holds a few counts of this clone. The V call is TRBV7-9, the J call TRBJ2-3; D perhaps matches TRBD2 (5 bases). This CDR3 spans 14 amino acids. CDR1 is SEHNR, CDR2 FQNEAQ, per germline (reference sequence). V was shortened by 1 base and J by 2 bases, with 7 bases between the two germline ends. The CDR3 reads CASSLGGPTDTQYF. CDR3 DNA sequence: TGTGCCAGCAGCTTAGGAGGGCCCACAGATACGCAGTATTTT.

This chain joins TRBV11-3 and TRBJ2-3; 8 nucleotides line up with TRBD1. The CDR3 runs 15 residues. Germline V gene lookup returns CDR1 SGHNT and CDR2 YENEEA. The J segment lost 2 bases and the V segment lost 2 bases, leaving 3 bases of the junction unmatched. CDR3 protein: CASSLRTGSTDTQYF. CDR3 coding DNA: TGTGCCAGCAGCTTAAGGACAGGGTCCACAGATACGCAGTATTTT.

CDR3 coding DNA: TGTGCCACCTCACCGGGACTGCACTCCTACAATGAGCAGTTCTTC. Translation: CATSPGLHSYNEQFF. The genes are TRBV19 and TRBJ2-1, with a weak D call TRBD2 (6 bases). Germline V gene lookup returns CDR1 LNHDA and CDR2 SQIVND (reference sequence). CDR3 length: 15 amino acids. The V end was cut by 10 bases, the J end by 0 bases, with 16 bases between.